This T cell receptor (beta chain) was captured by sequencing in a study of blood T cells in healthy people across ages. Peripheral blood, roughly 9.3 milliliters per donor, was collected. Sample-barcoded 5' priming and a J-beta primer mix drove a second PCR of roughly 6 to 12 cycles. The authors tagged each cDNA molecule using a template-switch adaptor with 12 random nucleotides. TCRdb redid the calling of the 5' RACE reads with MiXCR, one entry per CDR3 protein. Of roughly 560,000 distinct CDR3 sequences in the sample, about 24% were seen once. CDR1 and CDR2 from the germline V gene are MGHRA and YSYEKL. V was pared by 0 bases and J by 0 bases, with 12 bases between. The CDR3 totals 18 residues. As to this clonotype: Its target is unknown.

Overall study findings and caveats: The long-lived group displayed more naive CD4+ cells, plus higher diversity, than the aged donors did.

This sample was also put to use in a study of T cells of mothers and their children. That source adds: The authors found no persistent microchimeric T cell clones.

The specimen was blood. The gene calls are TRBV4-1 and TRBJ2-6; D ambiguous. The sequence derives from a boy aged 5-17 years in good health. This CDR3 reads CASSQDRRRVSGANVLTF. Here the CDR3 DNA reads TGCGCCAGCAGCCAAGACCGCCGTAGAGTCTCTGGGGCCAACGTCCTGACTTTC.